The subject of this entry is one TCR beta chain. Its antigen remains unknown. CD4 enrichment then naive enrichment separated naive from memory CD4+ cells. The data derive from a study of CD4 T cells in relation to SARS-CoV-2 and coronaviruses. Study summary: PBMCs were cultured with antigen for roughly nine days before TCR beta sequencing. A couple of subjects were Hispanic; patients were roughly 8 males and a few females. General observations from the study: No donor gave both pre-pandemic and post-infection samples.

Germline assignment: CDR1 SGHRS and CDR2 YFSETQ. Unmatched junction bases numbered 2, after V lost 3 bases and J lost 2 bases. The CDR3 is made up of 15 amino acids. Sequencing used immunoSEQ multiplex PCR; TCRdb keeps in-frame clones, though not all of them. The repertoire has around 41,000 clones, around 82% of them found once; the top ten carry 1.2%. The rearrangement uses TRBV5-1 and TRBJ2-1, with 10 positions matching TRBD2. The clonotype comes from an adult with COVID-19. Material for sequencing was naive CD4+ T cells from PBMCs, cultured in vitro. Described subset: naive CD4+ T cells isolated by negative enrichment. For the CDR3, the DNA is TGCGCCAGCAGCTCGGGACTAGCGACCTACAATGAGCAGTTCTTC. The encoded protein is CASSSGLATYNEQFF. The full variable domain, rest sourced from reference TRBV5-1 and TRBJ2-1, is KAGVTQTPRYLIKTRGQQVTLSCSPISGHRSVSWYQQTPGQGLQFLFEYFSETQRNKGNFPGRFSGRQFSNSRSEMNVSTLELGDSALYLCASSSGLATYNEQFFGPGTRLTVL.